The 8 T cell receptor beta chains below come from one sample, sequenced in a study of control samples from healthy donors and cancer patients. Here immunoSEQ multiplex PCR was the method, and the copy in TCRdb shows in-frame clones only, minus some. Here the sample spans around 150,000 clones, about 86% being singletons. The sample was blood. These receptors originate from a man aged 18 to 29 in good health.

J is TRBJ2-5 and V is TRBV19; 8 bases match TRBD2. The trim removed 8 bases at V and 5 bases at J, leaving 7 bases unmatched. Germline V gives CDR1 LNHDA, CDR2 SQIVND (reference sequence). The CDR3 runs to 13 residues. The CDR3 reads CASAGTRRETQYF. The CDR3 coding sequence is TGTGCCAGTGCGGGGACTAGGAGGGAGACCCAGTACTTC. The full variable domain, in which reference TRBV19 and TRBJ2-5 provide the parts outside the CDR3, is DGGITQSPKYLFRKEGQNVTLSCEQNLNHDAMYWYRQDPGQGLRLIYYSQIVNDFQKGDIAEGYSVSREKKESFPLTVTSAQKNPTAFYLCASAGTRRETQYFGPGTRLLVL.

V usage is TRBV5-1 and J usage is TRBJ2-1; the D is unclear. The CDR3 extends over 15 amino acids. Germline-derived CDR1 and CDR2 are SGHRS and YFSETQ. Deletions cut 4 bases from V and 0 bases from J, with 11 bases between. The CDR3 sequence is CASSEDPSSYNEQFF. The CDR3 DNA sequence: TGCGCCAGCAGCGAGGACCCTAGCTCCTACAATGAGCAGTTCTTC.

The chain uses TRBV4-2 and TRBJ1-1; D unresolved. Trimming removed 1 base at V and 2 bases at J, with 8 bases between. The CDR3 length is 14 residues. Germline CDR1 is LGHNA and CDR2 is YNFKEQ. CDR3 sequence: CASSQVVTNTEAFF. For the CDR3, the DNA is TGTGCCAGCAGCCAAGTCGTCACAAACACTGAAGCTTTCTTT.

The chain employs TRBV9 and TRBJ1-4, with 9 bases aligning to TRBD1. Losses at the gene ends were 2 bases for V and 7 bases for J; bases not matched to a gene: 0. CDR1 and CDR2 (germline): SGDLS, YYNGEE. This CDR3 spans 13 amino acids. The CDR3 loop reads CASSVDRGEKLFF. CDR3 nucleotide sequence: TGTGCCAGCAGCGTGGACAGGGGTGAAAAACTGTTTTTT.

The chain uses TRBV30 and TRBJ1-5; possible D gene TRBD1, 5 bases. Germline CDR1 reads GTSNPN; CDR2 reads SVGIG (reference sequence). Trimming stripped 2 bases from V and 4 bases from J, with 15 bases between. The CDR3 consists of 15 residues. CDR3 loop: CAWSSLGTGNQPQHF. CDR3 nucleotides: TGTGCCTGGAGTTCGTTGGGGACGGGGAATCAGCCCCAGCATTTT.

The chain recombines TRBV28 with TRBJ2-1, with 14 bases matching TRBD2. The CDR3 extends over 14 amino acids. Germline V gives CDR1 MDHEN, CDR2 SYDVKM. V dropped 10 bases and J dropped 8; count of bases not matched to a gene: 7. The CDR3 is CATRLAGGPYEQFF. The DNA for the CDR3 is TGTGCCACCCGACTAGCGGGGGGGCCCTATGAGCAGTTCTTC.

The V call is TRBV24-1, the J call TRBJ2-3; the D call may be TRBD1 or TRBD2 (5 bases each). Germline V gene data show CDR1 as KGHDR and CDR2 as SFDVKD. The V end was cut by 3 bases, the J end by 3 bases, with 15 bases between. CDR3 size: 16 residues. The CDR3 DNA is TGTGCCACCAGTGATAATAAGCAGGGCGGGACAGATACGCAGTATTTT. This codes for CATSDNKQGGTDTQYF.

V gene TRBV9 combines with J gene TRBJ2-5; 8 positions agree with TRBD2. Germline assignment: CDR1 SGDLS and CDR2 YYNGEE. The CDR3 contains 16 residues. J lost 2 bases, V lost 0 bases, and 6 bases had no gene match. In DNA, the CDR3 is TGTGCCAGCAGCGTAGGTAGCGGGGTACCACAAGAGACCCAGTACTTC. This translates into CASSVGSGVPQETQYF. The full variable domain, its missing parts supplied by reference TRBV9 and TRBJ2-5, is DSGVTQTPKHLITATGQRVTLRCSPRSGDLSVYWYQQSLDQGLQFLIQYYNGEERAKGNILERFSAQQFPDLHSELNLSSLELGDSALYFCASSVGSGVPQETQYFGPGTRLLVL.